The 20 T cell receptor delta chains presented below share a single source sample, sequenced in a study of Vγ9Vδ2 T cells in congenital toxoplasmosis. Template-switch reverse transcription used TRGC- and TRDC-specific primers together in a single tube. Both the TRGC1 and TRGC2 constant genes were targeted by the TRGC primer. TCRdb re-called the reads through CATT. The data hold 400 to 450 delta-chain clones, with about 38% observed a single time. Sequenced sample: gamma-delta T cells from blood. The receptors were sampled from a child younger than 10 born to a mother with Toxoplasma gondii infection during pregnancy, either congenitally infected or uninfected (not recorded which).

About this clone itself: A far larger clone is one base from this, pointing to a likely read error. The chain employs TRDV2 and TRDJ3; 11 bases map to TRDD3. Germline V gives CDR1 GEAIGNYY, CDR2 EKD. The CDR3 runs to 24 residues. The CDR3 DNA sequence: TGTGCCTGTGACACCGTCCTGGGGGATACCCCGCCGCATACCTACTCCTGTGACACCCGACAGATGTTTTTC. This translates into CACDTVLGDTPPHTYSCDTRQMFF.

As for this clone: TCRdb has a much larger clone's protein, which differs at residue 7 from the translation of this DNA, likely because of a read error; what is shown is the protein translated from the DNA. The chain joins TRAV29/DV5 to TRDJ1, with D unresolved. V was cut by 0 bases and J by 2 bases, with 14 bases left in between. There are 15 residues in the CDR3. Looked up from germline, CDR1 is NSMFDY and CDR2 is ISSIKDK. CDR3 nucleotides: TGTGCAGCAAGCGTGCGGGACCGGTTTACCGATAAACTCATCTTT. Protein sequence: CAASVRDRFTDKLIF. Combining the CDR3 with reference TRAV29/DV5 and TRDJ1 gives the whole variable domain DQQVKQNSPSLSVQEGRISILNCDYTNSMFDYFLWYKKYPAEGPTFLISISSIKDKNEDGRFTVFLNKSAKHLSLHIVPSQPGDSAVYFCAASVRDRFTDKLIFGKGTRVTVEP.

This clone is termed medium-sized. The rearrangement links TRDV2 to TRDJ1; the match to TRDD3 covers 9 bases. Germline V lookup: CDR1 GEAIGNYY, CDR2 EKD. This CDR3 is 16 amino acids long. J lost 0 bases, V lost 5 bases, and 9 bases had no gene match. The CDR3 bases are TGTGCCTGTGTTGCAACTGGGGGACCGTACACCGATAAACTCATCTTT. Translated, it gives CACVATGGPYTDKLIF.

Points on this clone: TCRdb's entry gives the protein of a much larger clone, which mismatches this DNA's translation at residue 11, likely from a read error; the protein reported here is translated from the DNA. The J gene is TRDJ1, the V gene TRAV29/DV5, with no clear D. CDR1 NSMFDY and CDR2 ISSIKDK come from the germline V gene. Trimming removed 0 bases from V and 6 bases from J, with 18 bases in between. The CDR3 is 15 amino acids. CDR3 sequence: CAASVRGRFTNKLIF. CDR3 DNA sequence: TGTGCAGCAAGCGTGCGGGGCCGGTTTACCAATAAACTCATCTTT.

Points on this clone: TCRdb attributes to this sequence the protein of a much larger clone, which differs from the DNA translation at residue 5; a read error is likely, and the protein displayed is translated from the DNA. The V gene is TRDV2, the J gene TRDJ1, with 8 bases identical to TRDD3. This CDR3 is built from 15 residues. The germline gives CDR1 GEAIGNYY, CDR2 EKD. The V segment lost 3 bases and the J segment 2 bases; nucleotides outside the gene matches: 7. For the CDR3, the DNA is TGTGCCTGTGACTGTGGGATACGAAAAACCGATAAACTCATCTTT. It specifies CACDCGIRKTDKLIF.

A remark on this clone: This likely reflects a read error, since a far larger clone is one base away. The chain combines TRAV38-2/DV8 with TRDJ1; 9 nucleotides agree with TRDD3. Trimming took 9 bases from V and 0 from J; bases not matched to a gene: 15. CDR1 is TSESDYY and CDR2 is QEAYKQQN in the germline V gene. The CDR3 loop spans 17 amino acids. The CDR3 bases are TGTGCTTGGGGATACGCTGGGGGCCGCGAGTACACCGATAAACTCATCTTT. As protein: CAWGYAGGREYTDKLIF.

Notes on this clone: This likely reflects a read error, since a far larger clone is one base away. The chain recombines TRDV2 with TRDJ3; 13 bases map to TRDD3. Germline CDR1 and CDR2: GEAIGNYY and EKD. The CDR3 runs 21 residues. Here the CDR3 reads CACDTVYWGIRDSWETRQMFF. In DNA form, the CDR3 reads TGTGCCTGTGACACCGTTTACTGGGGGATACGAGACTCCTGGGAAACCCGACAGATGTTTTTC.

Note on this clone: A read error is likely here: a far larger clone is one base away. The chain employs TRDV1 and TRDJ2, with 11 bases that match TRDD3. This CDR3 spans 21 amino acids. The germline gives CDR1 TSWWSYY, CDR2 QGS. CDR3 sequence: CALGEKSRLGDKFGLTAHLFF. The CDR3 nucleotides are TGTGCTCTTGGGGAAAAGTCCCGACTGGGGGATAAGTTTGGGTTGACAGCACATCTCTTCTTT.

Remarks on this clone: Given a far larger clone just one base away, this is likely a sequencing read error. The chain joins TRDV1 to TRDJ2; 11 nucleotides align to TRDD3. This CDR3 spans 21 amino acids. Per germline, CDR1 TSWWSYY and CDR2 QGS. CDR3 protein: CALGEKSRLGDKFGLIAQLFF. The CDR3 nucleotides are TGTGCTCTTGGGGAAAAGTCCCGACTGGGGGATAAGTTTGGGTTGATAGCACAACTCTTCTTT.

In the case of this clone: A single base is all that separates this from a far larger clone, so a read error is likely. The rearrangement uses TRDV2 and TRDJ1; tentatively, D is TRDD3 (5 bases). CDR1 is GEAIGNYY, CDR2 EKD, per germline. CDR3 size: 12 residues. CDR3 sequence: CACGGYTDNLIF. CDR3 DNA sequence: TGTGCCTGTGGGGGGTACACCGATAATCTCATCTTT.

Comments on this clone: A far larger clone is a single base away, which makes a read error likely. The chain joins TRDV2 to TRDJ2, with 11 bases matching TRDD3. The CDR3 is made up of 16 amino acids. CDR1 and CDR2 (germline): GEAIGNYY, EKD. The chain's CDR3 is CAWDILGDTLTAQLFF. DNA of the CDR3: TGTGCCTGGGACATACTGGGGGATACTTTGACAGCACAACTCTTCTTT.

In the case of this clone: This likely came from a read error, as a far larger clone is one base away. The V gene is TRDV2, the J gene TRDJ3, with 13 nucleotides matching TRDD3. The CDR3 spans 21 residues. J was trimmed by 2 bases and V by 0 bases; bases with no gene match: 9. Per the germline V gene, CDR1 is GEAIGNYY and CDR2 is EKD. The CDR3 loop is CACDTVYWGIRDPWDTRQMFF. For the CDR3, the DNA is TGTGCCTGTGACACCGTTTACTGGGGGATACGAGACCCCTGGGACACCCGACAGATGTTTTTC.

This clone was seen only a few times. A read error may explain this, as a much larger clone is one base away. The chain has TRDV1 and TRDJ1, with D perhaps matching TRDD2 (6 bases). The V gene lost 2 bases and the J gene lost 5 bases, with 27 bases spanning the gap. The CDR3 consists of 19 residues. In germline, CDR1 is TSWWSYY, CDR2 QGS. The CDR3 sequence: CALGEVERPTGSRPDKLIF. The CDR3 bases are TGTGCTCTTGGGGAAGTGGAGCGTCCTACGGGGAGTCGACCTGATAAACTCATCTTT.

By sample fraction, this clone is hyperexpanded (1% or more). The sample carries other DNA sequences with the same CDR3. The chain is built from TRDV2 and TRDJ3; 10 bases are a match to TRDD3. Per the germline V gene, CDR1 is GEAIGNYY and CDR2 is EKD. The CDR3 runs 18 residues. V was clipped by 1 base and J by 0 bases; unmatched bases: 2. This CDR3 reads CACDTGGYSSWDTRQMFF. DNA for the CDR3: TGTGCCTGTGACACTGGGGGATACAGCTCCTGGGACACCCGACAGATGTTTTTC.

The chain joins TRDV1 to TRDJ3, with 11 nucleotides matching TRDD3. CDR3 length: 21 residues. J was trimmed by 1 base and V by 2 bases; bases with no gene match: 10. Germline CDR1 reads TSWWSYY; CDR2 reads QGS. The CDR3 spells CALGEGMGDTRWSWDTRQMFF. The CDR3 nucleotides read TGTGCTCTTGGGGAAGGGATGGGGGATACGAGGTGGTCCTGGGACACCCGACAGATGTTTTTC.

This clone counts as medium-sized. Other DNA sequences in the same sample also yield this CDR3. The gene calls are TRDV1 and TRDJ1, with 7 bases identical to TRDD3. The CDR3 contains 23 residues. The junction had 27 bases not matched to a gene; V was cut back by 2 bases and J by 0 bases. Germline CDR1 reads TSWWSYY; CDR2 reads QGS. CDR3 sequence reads: CALGEFTRVYGGIPTPYTDKLIF. CDR3 DNA: TGTGCTCTTGGGGAATTTACTAGGGTCTACGGGGGGATCCCGACCCCGTACACCGATAAACTCATCTTT.

In its sample, this clone was seen a few times. With a much larger clone just one base away, this may be a read error. The chain employs TRAV29/DV5 and TRDJ2; 8 positions match TRDD2. This CDR3 contains 21 residues. Germline loops: CDR1 NSMFDY, CDR2 ISSIKDK. V lost 3 bases to trimming and J lost 4 bases; unmatched junction nucleotides: 26. This chain's CDR3 is CAANGLPNFRYWVIETAQLFF. The CDR3 nucleotides are TGTGCAGCAAACGGCCTTCCTAACTTCCGATACTGGGTGATTGAGACAGCACAACTCTTCTTT.

Comments on this clone: TCRdb's protein, taken from a much larger clone, differs from this DNA's translation at residue 11, likely owing to a read error; the protein displayed comes from the DNA. The genes are TRDV2 and TRDJ1; TRDD3 aligns across 11 bases. From germline, CDR1 is GEAIGNYY and CDR2 EKD. The junction had 8 bases not matched to a gene; V was cut back by 3 bases and J by 6 bases. This CDR3 spans 15 amino acids. The CDR3 protein is CACDWGIRKTNKLIF. CDR3 DNA sequence: TGTGCCTGTGACTGGGGGATACGAAAAACCAATAAACTCATCTTT.

A word on this clone: The protein given by TCRdb reflects a much larger clone and differs at residue 9 from this DNA's translation, likely from a read error; the protein shown is the DNA's translation. The rearrangement links TRAV29/DV5 to TRDJ1; the D is unclear. This CDR3 contains 15 residues. V lost 0 bases to trimming and J lost 2 bases, with 14 bases between them. Germline V CDR1 and CDR2: NSMFDY, ISSIKDK. The CDR3 loop is CAASVRGRLTDKLIF. The CDR3, as DNA: TGTGCAGCAAGCGTGCGGGGCCGGCTTACCGATAAACTCATCTTT.

Comment on this clone: Since a far larger clone is one base different, this is likely a read error. The rearrangement links TRDV2 to TRDJ3; 11 positions match TRDD3. Germline assignment: CDR1 GEAIGNYY and CDR2 EKD. The CDR3 runs to 24 residues. The CDR3 nucleotides are TGTGCCTGTGACACCGTCCTGGGGGATACCCCGCCGCATACCTACTCCTGGGAAACCCGACAGATGTTTTTC. It is translated as CACDTVLGDTPPHTYSWETRQMFF.